This TCR beta chain stems from a study of T cell responses to AZD1222 COVID-19 vaccine. CDR3 length equals 14 residues. The J segment lost 3 bases and the V segment lost 1 base, leaving 4 bases of the junction unmatched. Per the germline V gene, CDR1 is SGHRS and CDR2 is YFSETQ. Points on this clone: What it binds is not known.

The table came from immunoSEQ multiplex PCR; TCRdb's copy has only in-frame clones and leaves some out. The sample has 150,000 to 200,000 clones; 92% are singletons. Regarding the study as a whole: It was only after the peak T cell response that any repertoires were sampled. Spike-specific TCR breadth and depth rose after two AZD1222 doses. Seropositive AZD1222 recipients at baseline numbered only five or six. The reported proportion of spike-specific TCRs targeting unmutated variant regions was nearly half.

J is TRBJ2-7 and V is TRBV5-1; 7 positions match TRBD1. The sample in question was peripheral blood, obtained on day 0 of AZD1222 vaccination. The sequence came from an adult in good health. CDR3 amino acids: CASSLPGTVYEQYF. DNA of the CDR3: TGCGCCAGCAGCTTGCCCGGGACAGTCTACGAGCAGTACTTC. Full variable domain (missing parts from reference TRBV5-1 and TRBJ2-7): KAGVTQTPRYLIKTRGQQVTLSCSPISGHRSVSWYQQTPGQGLQFLFEYFSETQRNKGNFPGRFSGRQFSNSRSEMNVSTLELGDSALYLCASSLPGTVYEQYFGPGTRLTVT.